This TCR beta chain was captured by sequencing in a study (dated by TCRdb to the mid-2010s). General notes on the study: The study tested whether tumor-infiltrating Tregs in breast cancer are recruited from blood Tregs or converted in situ from other CD4+ T cell subsets.

This clonotype is a singleton in its sample. The antigen it binds to is not known. One end of the junction fails to match germline, which may point to a read error. Cells that were CD4+CD25+CD127-/low were isolated as Tregs. Tregs, naive and memory CD4+ T cells from tumor, blood and ipsilateral draining lymph nodes of about five breast cancer patients underwent full-length TCR alpha and beta sequencing. Tumor tissue and lymph nodes obtained by ipsilateral axillary dissection were perfused with PBS, cut into small pieces and digested using collagenase I and hyaluronidase. Sorted cell populations were confirmed by FACS to exceed 90% purity. Overall results and qualifications from the work: The validation in the larger cohort was limited to a single TCR beta V-J rearrangement instead of whole repertoires. Tumor memory CD4+ T cell TCR gene usage was found to cluster with blood and lymph node memory CD4+ cells and with lymph node naive CD4+ cells. Tumor-infiltrating Treg TCR alpha and beta sequences overlapped most with tumor naive CD4+ T cells, then with blood naive CD4+ T cells.

Full-length TCR variable regions were amplified by 5' RACE PCR with constant-region reverse primers, and semi-nested PCR with Nested Universal Primer A was subsequently performed. Using the ReliaPrep RNA Cell Miniprep System, total RNA was extracted, and the SMARTer RACE 5'/3' Kit was then used to reverse transcribe the RNA into 5'RACE-ready cDNA. Multiplex adaptors were used to barcode the full-length TCR alpha and beta libraries, which were then sequenced on an Illumina MiSeq. As for how the authors treated the data: For each of nine subset-tissue groups, sequencing data from the five patients were pooled, and the groups were compared by unsupervised clustering of TCR gene usage. Repertoire similarity was calculated with the Morisita-Horn index, weighting shared sequences by their contribution to each repertoire. TCRdb's own reprocessing of the public reads used fastp at Q25 and MiXCR and kept productive beta chains. CDR3 protein duplicates are merged, each entry listing the most common genes and DNA. The V and J calls reflect TCRdb's pipeline rather than the authors' work. The sample table holds more than 10,000 distinct CDR3 sequences, of which around 54% were seen once. The ten most abundant clones make up around 12% of the sample.

The sample comprised tumor-infiltrating Tregs sorted from the breast tumor. The receptor was isolated from a female donor with breast cancer.

Read as DNA, the sequence is TGTACCAGCAGTTTAGGTAGGGGTACTAACACTGAGCAGTTCTTC. Its coded protein is CTSSLGRGTNTEQFF. The rearranged segments are TRBV28 and TRBJ2-1, and possibly TRBD1, on 5 matching bases. From the germline V gene, CDR1 is MDHEN and CDR2 is SYDVKM. The CDR3 goes from the cysteine to the phenylalanine over 15 residues. Only the CDR3 portion is preserved as DNA: 45 bases, with reading frame beginning at the first base.